The 17 T cell receptor beta chains in this list originate from one sample, sequenced in a study of T cell changes during pregnancy in multiple sclerosis. Profiling relied on immunoSEQ multiplex PCR, and the TCRdb table lists in-frame clones only, not all of them. The sample records 30,000 to 45,000 clones, roughly 92% being singletons. Sequenced: PBMCs (not recorded whether the cells were cultured). These receptors all stem from a female donor with multiple sclerosis, enrolled in a pregnancy study.

This chain links TRBV27 with TRBJ2-3, with no clear D. CDR1 and CDR2 from the germline V gene are MNHEY and SMNVEV (reference sequence). This CDR3 is 15 amino acids long. Trimming shortened V by 2 bases and J by 2 bases, and 11 bases separated the two germline ends. The CDR3 nucleotides read TGTGCCAGCAGTTTAATTAGGCAGTACACAGATACGCAGTATTTT. This sequence encodes CASSLIRQYTDTQYF.

The chain employs TRBV6-5 and TRBJ2-7; tentatively, D is TRBD1 (6 bases). CDR3 length: 12 amino acids. Deletions cut 2 bases from V and 7 bases from J, with 9 bases between. Germline CDR1 is MNHEY and CDR2 is SVGAGI. The CDR3 nucleotides read TGTGCCAGCAGTTACAGAACAGGGGAGCAGTACTTC. Its translation: CASSYRTGEQYF.

This clone was seen only once. This chain joins TRBV2 and TRBJ2-7, with TRBD1 matching over 8 bases. The germline CDR1 and CDR2 sequences are SNHLY and FYNNEI. J lost 5 bases, V lost 6 bases, and 18 bases had no gene match. The CDR3 sequence is 17 residues long. The CDR3 coding sequence is TGTGCCAGCAGCCCTGGACAGGGAAGGGCTGGGGAGGACGAGCAGTACTTC. Its protein is CASSPGQGRAGEDEQYF.

The chain couples TRBV19 to TRBJ1-3; the match to TRBD1 covers 9 bases. The V gene end was trimmed by 3 bases and the J gene end by 2 bases; junction bases not matched to a gene: 5. There are 16 residues in the CDR3. Germline assignment: CDR1 LNHDA and CDR2 SQIVND (reference sequence). The CDR3 here is CASSIKDRGAGNTIYF. CDR3 nucleotides: TGTGCCAGTAGTATCAAGGACAGGGGTGCTGGAAACACCATATATTTT.

CDR3 coding DNA: TGTGCCAGCAGCCCTAGCGACAGGGTTAAGACCCAGTACTTC. Residues: CASSPSDRVKTQYF. The chain has TRBV9 and TRBJ2-5, with D possibly being TRBD1 (7 bases). Trimming removed 4 bases at V and 6 bases at J, with 16 bases between. The CDR3 runs 14 residues. CDR1 SGDLS and CDR2 YYNGEE come from the germline V gene.

This clone has a single count. The V call is TRBV18, the J call TRBJ1-1; D possibly corresponds to TRBD1 (6 bases). This CDR3 is built from 16 residues. Trimming removed 7 bases from V and 2 bases from J, with 20 bases in between. Germline-derived CDR1 and CDR2 are KGHSH and LQKENI. As DNA, the CDR3 is TGTGCCAGCTTACGCCCCTCCCCAGGGGCCAACACTGAAGCTTTCTTT. Translating it yields CASLRPSPGANTEAFF.

This clone was recorded only once. DNA for the CDR3: TGTGCCAGTAGTATAGGTCTAGCGGGACCCACTAGCACAGATACGCAGTATTTT. Translating it yields CASSIGLAGPTSTDTQYF. This chain connects TRBV19 to TRBJ2-3; TRBD2 matches at 9 bases. The junction had 8 bases not matched to a gene; V was cut back by 1 base and J by 0 bases. The CDR3 has 18 residues. CDR1 is LNHDA and CDR2 is SQIVND in the germline V gene (reference sequence).

This rearrangement joins TRBV6-5 to TRBJ2-3; 12 bases agree with TRBD2. CDR3 length: 15 amino acids. The trim removed 5 bases at V and 5 bases at J, leaving 5 bases unmatched. Germline V gives CDR1 MNHEY, CDR2 SVGAGI. The CDR3 loop is CASSTGLAGIDTQYF. CDR3 DNA: TGTGCCAGCAGTACCGGACTAGCGGGAATAGATACGCAGTATTTT.

V and J are TRBV19 and TRBJ1-2; D remains unclear. The CDR3 runs to 12 residues. Germline values: CDR1 LNHDA, CDR2 SQIVND (reference sequence). V dropped 4 bases and J dropped 9 bases, with 12 bases sitting between them. CDR3 amino acids: CASSNVGSSYTF. The CDR3 DNA sequence: TGTGCCAGTAGTAACGTAGGGTCGAGCTACACCTTC.

The chain carries TRBV29-1 and TRBJ2-5; 12 bases align to TRBD2. This CDR3 comprises 17 residues. V was clipped by 1 base and J by 4 bases; unmatched bases: 10. Germline V lookup: CDR1 SQVTM, CDR2 ANQGSEA. The CDR3 region has the DNA TGCAGCGTTGAAGGCGTCCTAGCGGGAGGGCCGGGAGAGACCCAGTACTTC. It encodes CSVEGVLAGGPGETQYF.

The V gene is TRBV5-1, the J gene TRBJ1-4; D call uncertain. Trimming took off 1 base at V and 3 bases at J, with 10 bases between the two ends. The germline CDR1 and CDR2 sequences are SGHRS and YFSETQ. The CDR3 has 15 residues. The chain's CDR3 is CASSLRQGPNEKLFF. CDR3 bases: TGCGCCAGCAGCTTGAGACAAGGCCCTAATGAAAAACTGTTTTTT.

The J gene is TRBJ2-7, the V gene TRBV11-2; 16 bases match TRBD2. CDR1 is SGHAT, CDR2 FQNNGV, per germline. V lost 5 bases to trimming and J lost 5 bases; unmatched junction nucleotides: 3. This CDR3 region has 15 residues. The CDR3 loop is CASSHGTSGRDEQYF. CDR3 bases: TGTGCCAGCAGCCACGGGACTAGCGGGAGGGACGAGCAGTACTTC.

The chain uses TRBV6-1 and TRBJ1-2; 7 positions match TRBD1. This CDR3 is 12 amino acids long. Germline lookup yields CDR1 MNHNS and CDR2 SASEGT. Trimming removed 7 bases from V and 8 bases from J; junction bases left unmatched: 7. The CDR3 here is CASTDRAGGYTF. The CDR3 coding sequence is TGTGCCAGCACTGACAGGGCTGGGGGCTACACCTTC.

V is TRBV6-6 and J is TRBJ1-2; the D is unclear. The CDR3 covers 16 residues. V lost 0 bases and J lost 0, with 11 bases in between. From germline, CDR1 is MNHNY and CDR2 SVGAGI (reference sequence). DNA for the CDR3: TGTGCCAGCAGTTACTCCTCGGTGCAAGCTAACTATGGCTACACCTTC. This sequence encodes CASSYSSVQANYGYTF.

This chain uses TRBV5-1 with TRBJ2-7, with TRBD2 identical over 8 bases. The CDR3 is made up of 13 amino acids. In germline, CDR1 is SGHRS, CDR2 YFSETQ. Trimming at V came to 5 bases and at J to 6 bases, leaving 7 bases not matched to a gene. The CDR3 DNA reads as TGCGCCAGCAGGGAGGGACTAGAGGGCGAGCAGTACTTC. Translation: CASREGLEGEQYF.

CDR3: CAWSVQMNTEAFF. As DNA, the CDR3 is TGTGCCTGGAGTGTACAAATGAACACTGAAGCTTTCTTT. The V call is TRBV30, the J call TRBJ1-1; D remains ambiguous. CDR1 and CDR2 (germline): GTSNPN, SVGIG (reference sequence). V gave up 0 bases and J gave up 0 bases, with 5 bases separating them. This CDR3 is built from 13 residues.

This clone has more than one count but fewer than ten. The gene calls are TRBV29-1 and TRBJ1-1; D not certain. The CDR3 extends over 12 amino acids. V was shortened by 2 bases and J by 4 bases, with 8 bases between the two germline ends. Germline V lookup: CDR1 SQVTM, CDR2 ANQGSEA. CDR3 amino acids: CSVESGVTEAFF. The CDR3 DNA sequence: TGCAGCGTTGAATCGGGTGTCACTGAAGCTTTCTTT.